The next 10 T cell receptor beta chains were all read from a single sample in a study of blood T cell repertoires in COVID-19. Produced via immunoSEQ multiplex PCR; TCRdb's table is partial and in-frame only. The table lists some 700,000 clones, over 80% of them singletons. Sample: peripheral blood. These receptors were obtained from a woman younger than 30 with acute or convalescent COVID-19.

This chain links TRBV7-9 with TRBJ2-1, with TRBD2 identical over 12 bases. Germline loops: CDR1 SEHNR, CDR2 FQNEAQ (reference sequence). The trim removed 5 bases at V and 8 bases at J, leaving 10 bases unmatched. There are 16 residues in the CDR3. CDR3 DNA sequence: TGTGCCAGCAGCCCAAAGACTAGCGGGGGTTTCGATGAGCAGTTCTTC. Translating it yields CASSPKTSGGFDEQFF.

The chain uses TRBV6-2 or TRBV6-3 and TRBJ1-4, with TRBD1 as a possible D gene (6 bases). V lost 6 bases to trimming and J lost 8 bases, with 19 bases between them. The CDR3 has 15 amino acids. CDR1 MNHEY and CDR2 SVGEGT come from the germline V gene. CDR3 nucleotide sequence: TGTGCCAGCAGCAACAGGGAGTTGAGACTGGAAAAACTGTTTTTT. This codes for CASSNRELRLEKLFF.

The DNA for the CDR3 is TGTGCCAGCAGTTACCTAATGGGGCCCTATGGCTACACCTTC. Its translation: CASSYLMGPYGYTF. The V gene is TRBV6-5, the J gene TRBJ1-2, with D maybe TRBD1 (5 bases). Germline CDR1 and CDR2: MNHEY and SVGAGI. The CDR3 has 14 residues. Trimming took 2 bases from V and 4 from J, leaving 11 bases between them.

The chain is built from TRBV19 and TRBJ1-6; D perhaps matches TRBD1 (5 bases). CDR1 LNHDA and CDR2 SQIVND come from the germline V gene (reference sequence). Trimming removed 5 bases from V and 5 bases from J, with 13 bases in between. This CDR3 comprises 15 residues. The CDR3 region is CASSERQLNNSPLHF. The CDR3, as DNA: TGTGCCAGTAGTGAGAGACAGCTGAATAATTCACCCCTCCACTTT.

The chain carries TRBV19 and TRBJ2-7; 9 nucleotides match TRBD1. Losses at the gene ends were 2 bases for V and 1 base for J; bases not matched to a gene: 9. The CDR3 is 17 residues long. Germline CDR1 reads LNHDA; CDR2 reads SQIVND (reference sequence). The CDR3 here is CASSITFWDRESYEQYF. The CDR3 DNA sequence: TGTGCCAGTAGTATAACTTTTTGGGACAGGGAATCCTACGAGCAGTACTTC.

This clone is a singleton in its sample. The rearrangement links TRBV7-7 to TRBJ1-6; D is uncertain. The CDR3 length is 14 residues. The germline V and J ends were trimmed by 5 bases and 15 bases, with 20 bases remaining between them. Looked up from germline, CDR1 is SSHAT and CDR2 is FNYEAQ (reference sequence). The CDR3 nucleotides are TGTGCCAGCAGCGAAGGCCAAACGGGGTTTCTCCTCCACTTT. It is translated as CASSEGQTGFLLHF.

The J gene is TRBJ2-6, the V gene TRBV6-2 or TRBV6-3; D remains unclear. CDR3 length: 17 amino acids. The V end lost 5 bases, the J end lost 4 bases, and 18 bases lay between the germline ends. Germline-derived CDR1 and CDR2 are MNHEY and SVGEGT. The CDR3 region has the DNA TGTGCCAGCAGTACCCTTCTCGGGTTAGCCGGGGCCAACGTCCTGACTTTC. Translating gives CASSTLLGLAGANVLTF.

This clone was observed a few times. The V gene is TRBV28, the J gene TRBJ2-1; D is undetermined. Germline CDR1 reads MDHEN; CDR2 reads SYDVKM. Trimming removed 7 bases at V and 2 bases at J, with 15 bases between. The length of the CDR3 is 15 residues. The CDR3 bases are TGTGCCAGCATTAAAGGAGAGGTTGCCTACAATGAGCAGTTCTTC. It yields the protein CASIKGEVAYNEQFF.

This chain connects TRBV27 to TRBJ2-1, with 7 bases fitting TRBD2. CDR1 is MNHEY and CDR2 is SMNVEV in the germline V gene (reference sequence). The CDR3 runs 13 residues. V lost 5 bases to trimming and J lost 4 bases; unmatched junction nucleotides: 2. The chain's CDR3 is CASSRDYYNEQFF. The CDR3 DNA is TGTGCCAGCAGTCGGGACTATTACAATGAGCAGTTCTTC.

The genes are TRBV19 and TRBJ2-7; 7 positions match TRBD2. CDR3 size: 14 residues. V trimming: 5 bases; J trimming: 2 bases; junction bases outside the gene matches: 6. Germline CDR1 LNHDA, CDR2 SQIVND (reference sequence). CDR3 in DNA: TGTGCCAGTAGTCCTAGCGGAATTACCTACGAGCAGTACTTC. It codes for CASSPSGITYEQYF.